Each of the 13 T cell receptor beta chains below was sequenced from the same sample in a study of T cells after yellow fever vaccination. Each CDR3 protein is one row after TCRdb ran MiXCR on the 5' RACE reads. The table shows about 430,000 distinct CDR3 sequences, with under 20% occurring only once. Specimen: PBMCs, collected before the yellow fever booster vaccination. The receptor source for this set is a young man who received the YFV17D yellow fever vaccine.

This CDR3 is CASSETSATYNEQFF. CDR3 in DNA: TGTGCCAGCAGTGAGACTAGCGCTACCTACAATGAGCAGTTCTTC. The V call is TRBV6-1, the J call TRBJ2-1; 8 bases agree with TRBD2. Germline CDR1 MNHNS, CDR2 SASEGT. V was clipped by 3 bases and J by 2 bases; unmatched bases: 3. This CDR3 spans 15 amino acids.

This chain links TRBV5-5 with TRBJ2-3, with 9 bases fitting TRBD2. There are 15 residues in the CDR3. J lost 1 base, V lost 4 bases, and 4 bases had no gene match. Germline V lookup: CDR1 SGHKS, CDR2 YYEKEE (reference sequence). CDR3 in amino acids: CASSKSSGGTDTQYF. The CDR3 DNA reads as TGTGCCAGCAGCAAATCTAGCGGGGGCACAGATACGCAGTATTTT.

This clonotype has only a few counts. The gene calls are TRBV5-1 and TRBJ2-3, with 9 bases matching TRBD2. Germline CDR1 reads SGHRS; CDR2 reads YFSETQ. The V and J ends lost 0 bases and 0 bases, in that order; junction bases with no gene match: 5. The CDR3 consists of 17 residues. The CDR3 sequence: CASSLANLAGSTDTQYF. The CDR3 DNA follows: TGCGCCAGCAGCTTGGCCAATCTAGCGGGAAGCACAGATACGCAGTATTTT.

The genes are TRBV6-2 or TRBV6-3 and TRBJ2-7; the D call may be TRBD1 or TRBD2 (5 bases each). Germline V gives CDR1 MNHEY, CDR2 SVGEGT. There are 12 residues in the CDR3. V was trimmed by 6 bases and J by 1 base, leaving 7 bases between them. In DNA, the CDR3 is TGTGCCAGCAGCTGGGGGTCCTACGAGCAGTACGTC. This encodes CASSWGSYEQYV.

The rearrangement joins TRBV7-2 to TRBJ2-1; D call uncertain. The V and J ends lost 3 bases and 5 bases respectively, with 8 bases between them. Germline V gene sequence: CDR1 SGHTA, CDR2 FQGNSA. The length of the CDR3 is 13 residues. The CDR3 sequence is CASSFSDNNEQFF. The CDR3 coding sequence is TGTGCCAGCAGCTTTTCCGACAACAATGAGCAGTTCTTC.

The chain recombines TRBV5-5 with TRBJ2-3; D is unclear. Germline CDR1 SGHKS, CDR2 YYEKEE (reference sequence). The CDR3 length is 15 residues. Trimming removed 2 bases at V and 0 bases at J, with 10 bases between. This CDR3 is CASSFRGKSTDTQYF. The CDR3 coding sequence is TGTGCCAGCAGCTTTCGCGGAAAAAGCACAGATACGCAGTATTTT. Supplemented by reference TRBV5-5 and TRBJ2-3, the full variable domain reads DAGVTQSPTHLIKTRGQQVTLRCSPISGHKSVSWYQQVLGQGPQFIFQYYEKEERGRGNFPDRFSARQFPNYSSELNVNALLLGDSALYLCASSFRGKSTDTQYFGPGTRLTVL.

The J gene is TRBJ2-1, the V gene TRBV6-5; 7 nucleotides agree with TRBD2. Per germline, CDR1 MNHEY and CDR2 SVGAGI. This CDR3 spans 12 amino acids. The CDR3 is CETRGTYNEQFF. CDR3 nucleotide sequence: TGTGAGACGCGGGGGACCTACAATGAGCAGTTCTTC.

In DNA form, the CDR3 reads TGTGCCAGCAGCTTAAGGCTGTCGTATTCTGGGGCCAACGTCCTGACTTTC. It is translated as CASSLRLSYSGANVLTF. The V call is TRBV5-5, the J call TRBJ2-6; D not resolved. Germline CDR1 SGHKS, CDR2 YYEKEE (reference sequence). Trimming removed 2 bases from V and 1 base from J, with 13 bases in between. The CDR3 covers 17 residues.

Only a few counts were recorded for this clonotype. The chain links TRBV7-6 to TRBJ1-1; 9 nucleotides agree with TRBD1. The CDR3 consists of 15 residues. Germline CDR1 SGHVS, CDR2 FNYEAQ. Germline trimming cut 5 bases from V and 7 bases from J; bases unmatched to any gene: 11. As DNA, the CDR3 is TGTGCCAGCAGCCCACAGGGGGCGAGGAGAAATGAAGCTTTCTTT. Translation: CASSPQGARRNEAFF. Based on the CDR3 plus reference TRBV7-6 and TRBJ1-1, the full variable domain is GAGVSQSPRYKVTKRGQDVALRCDPISGHVSLYWYRQALGQGPEFLTYFNYEAQQDKSGLPNDRFSAERPEGSISTLTIQRTEQRDSAMYRCASSPQGARRNEAFFGQGTRLTVV.

This clonotype was observed a few times. V gene TRBV28 combines with J gene TRBJ2-7; tentatively, D is TRBD2 (6 bases). V lost 6 bases, J lost 5 bases, and 14 bases lay in between. The CDR3 length is 13 residues. Per germline, CDR1 MDHEN and CDR2 SYDVKM. As DNA, the CDR3 is TGTGCCAGCAGGGGACGGGGGTTCCACGAGCAGTACTTC. Residues: CASRGRGFHEQYF.

The chain combines TRBV7-9 with TRBJ1-1, with D unresolved. This CDR3 comprises 14 residues. Germline V gene sequence: CDR1 SEHNR, CDR2 FQNEAQ (reference sequence). V shed 6 bases and J shed 5 bases, with 16 bases lying between them. In DNA, the CDR3 is TGTGCCAGCAGTCTAGAGTGGCAGTGGACTGAAGCTTTCTTT. As protein: CASSLEWQWTEAFF.

V usage is TRBV4-3 and J usage is TRBJ2-7, with TRBD1 as a possible D gene (5 bases). V lost 3 bases to trimming and J lost 3 bases, with 15 bases between them. The CDR3 has 15 residues. Looked up from germline, CDR1 is LGHNA and CDR2 is YSLEER. CDR3 bases: TGCGCCAGCAGCCAGGGGCTCAGCACCAGCTACGAGCAGTACGTC. Translating it yields CASSQGLSTSYEQYV.

CDR3 amino acids: CASSPKTTGEAGELFF. CDR3 coding DNA: TGCGCCAGCAGTCCGAAGACCACAGGGGAAGCCGGGGAGCTGTTTTTT. The chain is built from TRBV5-1 and TRBJ2-2, with TRBD1 matching over 7 bases. The CDR3 has 16 residues. J gave up 6 bases and V 5 bases, and 13 bases lay outside the gene matches. CDR1 and CDR2 from the germline V gene are SGHRS and YFSETQ.